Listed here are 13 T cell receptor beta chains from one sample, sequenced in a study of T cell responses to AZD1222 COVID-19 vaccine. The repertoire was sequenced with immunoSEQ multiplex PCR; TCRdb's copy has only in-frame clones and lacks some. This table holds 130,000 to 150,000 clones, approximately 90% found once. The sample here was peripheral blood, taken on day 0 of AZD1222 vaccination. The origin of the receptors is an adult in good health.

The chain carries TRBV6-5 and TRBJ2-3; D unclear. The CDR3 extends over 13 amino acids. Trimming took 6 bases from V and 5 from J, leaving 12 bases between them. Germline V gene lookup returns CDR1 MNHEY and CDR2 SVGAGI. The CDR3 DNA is TGTGCCAGCAGGCCACCCGGTAGAGATACGCAGTATTTT. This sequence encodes CASRPPGRDTQYF.

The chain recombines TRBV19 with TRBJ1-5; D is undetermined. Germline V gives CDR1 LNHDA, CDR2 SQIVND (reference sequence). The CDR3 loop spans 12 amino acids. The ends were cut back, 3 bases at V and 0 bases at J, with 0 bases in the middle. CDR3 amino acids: CASSISNQPQHF. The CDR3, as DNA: TGTGCCAGTAGTATTAGCAATCAGCCCCAGCATTTT.

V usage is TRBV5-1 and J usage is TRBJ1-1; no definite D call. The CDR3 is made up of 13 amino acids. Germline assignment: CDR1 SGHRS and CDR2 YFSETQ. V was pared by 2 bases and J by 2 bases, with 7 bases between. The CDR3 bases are TGCGCCAGCAGCTTTCAACCTAACACTGAAGCTTTCTTT. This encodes CASSFQPNTEAFF.

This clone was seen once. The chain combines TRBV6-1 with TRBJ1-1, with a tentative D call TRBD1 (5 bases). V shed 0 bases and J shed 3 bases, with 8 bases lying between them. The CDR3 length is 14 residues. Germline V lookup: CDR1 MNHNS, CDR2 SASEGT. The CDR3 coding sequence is TGTGCCAGCAGTGAAGCAGCAGGGTACACTGAAGCTTTCTTT. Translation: CASSEAAGYTEAFF.

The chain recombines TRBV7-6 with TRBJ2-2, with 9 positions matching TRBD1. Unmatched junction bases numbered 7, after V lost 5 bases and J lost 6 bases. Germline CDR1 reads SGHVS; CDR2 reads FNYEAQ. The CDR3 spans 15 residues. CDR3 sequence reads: CASSHGQGSAGELFF. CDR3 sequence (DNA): TGTGCCAGCAGCCATGGACAGGGGTCGGCCGGGGAGCTGTTTTTT.

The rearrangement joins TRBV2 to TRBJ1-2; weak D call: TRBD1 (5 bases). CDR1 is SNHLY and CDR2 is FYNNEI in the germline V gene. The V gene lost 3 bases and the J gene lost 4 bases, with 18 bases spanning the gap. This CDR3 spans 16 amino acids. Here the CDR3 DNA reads TGTGCCAGCAGTGACTTCAGCCGGCCCGGGGGCTATGGCTACACCTTC. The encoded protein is CASSDFSRPGGYGYTF. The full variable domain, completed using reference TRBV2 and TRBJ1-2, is EPEVTQTPSHQVTQMGQEVILRCVPISNHLYFYWYRQILGQKVEFLVSFYNNEISEKSEIFDDQFSVERPDGSNFTLKIRSTKLEDSAMYFCASSDFSRPGGYGYTFGSGTRLTVV.

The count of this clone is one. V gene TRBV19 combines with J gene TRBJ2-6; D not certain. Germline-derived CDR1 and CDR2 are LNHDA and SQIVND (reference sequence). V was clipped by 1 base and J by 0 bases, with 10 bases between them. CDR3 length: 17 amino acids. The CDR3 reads CASSIALLLSGANVLTF. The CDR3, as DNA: TGTGCCAGTAGTATAGCCCTTTTACTCTCTGGGGCCAACGTCCTGACTTTC.

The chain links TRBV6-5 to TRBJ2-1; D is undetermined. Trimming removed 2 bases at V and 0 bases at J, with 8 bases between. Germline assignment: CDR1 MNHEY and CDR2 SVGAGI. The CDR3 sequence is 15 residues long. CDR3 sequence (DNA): TGTGCCAGCAGTTACGGGCGGAGCTCCTACAATGAGCAGTTCTTC. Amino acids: CASSYGRSSYNEQFF.

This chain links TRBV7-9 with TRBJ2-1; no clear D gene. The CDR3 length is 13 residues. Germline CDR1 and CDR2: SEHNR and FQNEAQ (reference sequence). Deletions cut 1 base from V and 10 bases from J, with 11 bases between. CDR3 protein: CASSLGRQGEQFF. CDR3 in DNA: TGTGCCAGCAGCTTAGGTCGGCAAGGGGAGCAGTTCTTC.

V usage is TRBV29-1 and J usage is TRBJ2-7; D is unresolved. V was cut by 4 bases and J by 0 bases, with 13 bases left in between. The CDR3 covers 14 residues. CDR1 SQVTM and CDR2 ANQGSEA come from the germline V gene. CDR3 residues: CSVVEASVSYEQYF. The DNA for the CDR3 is TGCAGCGTTGTTGAGGCATCAGTCTCCTACGAGCAGTACTTC.

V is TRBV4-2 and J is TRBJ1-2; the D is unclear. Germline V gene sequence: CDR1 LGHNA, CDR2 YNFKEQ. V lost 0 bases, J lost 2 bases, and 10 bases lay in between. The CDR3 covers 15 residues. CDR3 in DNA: TGTGCCAGCAGCCAAGAACTAACAACCAACTATGGCTACACCTTC. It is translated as CASSQELTTNYGYTF.

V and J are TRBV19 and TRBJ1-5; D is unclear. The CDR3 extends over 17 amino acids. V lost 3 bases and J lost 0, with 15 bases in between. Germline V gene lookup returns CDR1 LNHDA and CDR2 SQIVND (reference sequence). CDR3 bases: TGTGCCAGTAGTATTTCTAGAGGACCGTATAGCAATCAGCCCCAGCATTTT. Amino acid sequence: CASSISRGPYSNQPQHF.

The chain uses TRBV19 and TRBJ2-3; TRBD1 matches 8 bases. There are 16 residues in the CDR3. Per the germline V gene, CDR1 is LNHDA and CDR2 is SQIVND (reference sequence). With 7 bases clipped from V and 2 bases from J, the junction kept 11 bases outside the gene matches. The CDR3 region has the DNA TGTGCCAGTACCCACAGGGGGTGGATTAACACAGATACGCAGTATTTT. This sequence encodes CASTHRGWINTDTQYF.